The present TCR beta chain was sequenced within a study of blood T cells in healthy people across ages. Per sample, extraction of total RNA gave at least 5 micrograms in every case. A sample-barcoded 5' primer and a J-beta primer mix were used in a second PCR of about 6 to 12 cycles. Each of the cDNA molecules was tagged by a template-switch adaptor with 12 random nucleotides. Each sample yielded at least 2.5 million CDR3-containing paired-end reads. In TCRdb, the 5' RACE reads were re-called with MiXCR into one record per CDR3 protein. Among fewer than 2,000,000 distinct CDR3 sequences listed, approximately 40% were seen once. This clonotype has a handful of counts. The antigen remains unidentified. CDR3 length: 12 amino acids. Germline CDR1 SQVTM, CDR2 ANQGSEA. Points from the study as a whole: Whereas aged donors had fewer naive CD4+ cells, long-lived donors had more of them and higher diversity.

This chain joins TRBV29-1 and TRBJ2-3, with 8 nucleotides matching TRBD1. The sample consisted of blood. The origin of this receptor is a human donor in good health. For the CDR3, the DNA is TGCAGTGGACAGGGACGGACAGATACGCAGTATTTT. Translated, it gives CSGQGRTDTQYF.